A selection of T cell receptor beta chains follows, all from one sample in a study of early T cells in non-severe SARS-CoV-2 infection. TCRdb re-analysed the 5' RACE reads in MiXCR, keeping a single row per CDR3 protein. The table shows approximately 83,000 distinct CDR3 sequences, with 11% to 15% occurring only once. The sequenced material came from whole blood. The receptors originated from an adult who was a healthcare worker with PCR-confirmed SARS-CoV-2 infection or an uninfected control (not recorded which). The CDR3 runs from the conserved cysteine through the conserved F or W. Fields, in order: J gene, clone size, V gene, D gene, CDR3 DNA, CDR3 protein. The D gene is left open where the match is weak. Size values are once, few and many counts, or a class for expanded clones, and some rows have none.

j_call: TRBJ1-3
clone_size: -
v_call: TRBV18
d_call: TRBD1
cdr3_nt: TGTGCCAGCTCAGAGGACAGGTTACGCTCTGGAAACACCATATATTTT
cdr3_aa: CASSEDRLRSGNTIYF

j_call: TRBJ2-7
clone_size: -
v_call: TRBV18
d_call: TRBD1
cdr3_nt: TGTGCCAGCTCACCAGATCGGGGCAGGGGGCCCCACGAGCAGTACTTC
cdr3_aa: CASSPDRGRGPHEQYF

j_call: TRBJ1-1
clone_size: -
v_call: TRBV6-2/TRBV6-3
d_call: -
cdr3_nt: TGTGCCAGCAGTTACCTAGCGGGGAGCACTGAAGCTTTCTTT
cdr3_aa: CASSYLAGSTEAFF

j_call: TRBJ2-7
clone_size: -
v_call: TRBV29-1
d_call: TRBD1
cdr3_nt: TGCAGCGTTGTTCTGGACAGGGGGTTCTACGAGCAGTACTTC
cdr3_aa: CSVVLDRGFYEQYF

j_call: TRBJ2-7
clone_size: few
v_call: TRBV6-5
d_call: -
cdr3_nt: TGTGCCAGCAGTTCCCCCCAGACCTACGAGCAGTACTTC
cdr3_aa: CASSSPQTYEQYF

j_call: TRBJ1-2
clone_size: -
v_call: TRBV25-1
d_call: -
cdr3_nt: TGTGCCAGCGATACAGGCCCCCTGAACTTCTATGGCTACACCTTC
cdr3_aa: CASDTGPLNFYGYTF

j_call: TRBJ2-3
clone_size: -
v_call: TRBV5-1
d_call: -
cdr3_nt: TGCGCCAGCAGCTTGGAGGTTAGCACAGATACGCAGTATTTT
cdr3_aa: CASSLEVSTDTQYF

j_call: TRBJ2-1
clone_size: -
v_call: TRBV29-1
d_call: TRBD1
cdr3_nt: TGCAGCGTAGGGCCCCGGGACAGGGTCAATGAGCAGTTCTTC
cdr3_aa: CSVGPRDRVNEQFF

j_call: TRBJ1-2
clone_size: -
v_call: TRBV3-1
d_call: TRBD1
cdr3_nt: TGTGCCAGCAGCCAAAGCTCGAGGACAGGGGTTGGCGGCTACACCTTC
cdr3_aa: CASSQSSRTGVGGYTF

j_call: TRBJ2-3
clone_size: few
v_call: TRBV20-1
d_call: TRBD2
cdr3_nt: TGCAGTGCTAGCGTACTAGCGGGAGGGCGGGCAGATACGCAGTATTTT
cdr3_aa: CSASVLAGGRADTQYF

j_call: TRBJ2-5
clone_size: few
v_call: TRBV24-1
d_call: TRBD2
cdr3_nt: TGTGCCACCAGTGACGTAAGGACTAGCGGAATCCAAGAGACCCAGTACTTC
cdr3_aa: CATSDVRTSGIQETQYF

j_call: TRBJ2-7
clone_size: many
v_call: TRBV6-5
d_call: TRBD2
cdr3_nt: TGTGCCAGCAGTTACGGGACTAGTTACGAGCAGTACTTC
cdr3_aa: CASSYGTSYEQYF

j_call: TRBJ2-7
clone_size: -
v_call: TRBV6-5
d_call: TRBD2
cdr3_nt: TGTGCCAGCAGTTACGACAAGCGGGATGACGAGCAGTACTTC
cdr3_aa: CASSYDKRDDEQYF

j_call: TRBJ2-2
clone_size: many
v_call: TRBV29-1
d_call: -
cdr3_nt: TGCAGCGTTCTCGGGAACACCGGGGAGCTGTTTTTT
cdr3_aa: CSVLGNTGELFF

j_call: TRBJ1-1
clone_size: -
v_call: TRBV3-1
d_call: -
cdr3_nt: TGTGCCAGCATGGGGAATACTGAAGCTTTCTTT
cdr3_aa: CASMGNTEAFF

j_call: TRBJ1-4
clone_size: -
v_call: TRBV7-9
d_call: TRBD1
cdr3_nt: TGTGCCAGCAGCGACATACCAGTCGACAGGGAGTTTTCAACTAATGAAAAACTGTTTTTT
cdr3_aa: CASSDIPVDREFSTNEKLFF

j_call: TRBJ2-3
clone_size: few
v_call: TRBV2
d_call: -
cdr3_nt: TGTGCCAGCAGTCCCCGACAGTTCCCAGGAGATACGCAGTATTTT
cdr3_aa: CASSPRQFPGDTQYF

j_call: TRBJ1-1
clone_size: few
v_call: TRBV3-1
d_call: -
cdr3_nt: TGTGCCAGCAGCCTGGGAACAGCTTACGAAGCTTTCTTT
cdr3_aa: CASSLGTAYEAFF

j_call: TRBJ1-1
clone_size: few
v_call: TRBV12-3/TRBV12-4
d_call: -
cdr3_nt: TGTGCCAGCAGTTTAGTGGCTGGCACTGAAGCTTTCTTT
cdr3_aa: CASSLVAGTEAFF

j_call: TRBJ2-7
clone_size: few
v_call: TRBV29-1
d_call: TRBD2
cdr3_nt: TGCAGCGTTAGCGGGAGCTCCTACGAGCAGTACTTC
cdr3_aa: CSVSGSSYEQYF

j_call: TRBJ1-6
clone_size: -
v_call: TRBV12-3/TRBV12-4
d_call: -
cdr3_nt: TGTGCCAGCCTCCCCGGATCAAATTCACCCCTCCACTTT
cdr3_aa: CASLPGSNSPLHF

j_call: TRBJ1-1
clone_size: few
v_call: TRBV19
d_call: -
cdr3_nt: TGTGCCAGTAGTAAGGGGTGGGGAACTGAAGCTTTCTTT
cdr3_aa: CASSKGWGTEAFF

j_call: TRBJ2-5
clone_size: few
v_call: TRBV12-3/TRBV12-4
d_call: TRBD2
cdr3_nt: TGTGCCAGCAGTTATCATGCTAGCGGCCAAGAGACCCAGTACTTC
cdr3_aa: CASSYHASGQETQYF

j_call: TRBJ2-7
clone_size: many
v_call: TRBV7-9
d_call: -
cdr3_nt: TGTGCCAGCAGTGCTTCCTACGAGCAGTACTTC
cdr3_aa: CASSASYEQYF

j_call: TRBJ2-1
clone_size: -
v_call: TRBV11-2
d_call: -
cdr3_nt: TGTGCCAGCAGCCCGCCCCCACTCACCAATGAGCAGTTCTTC
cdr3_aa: CASSPPPLTNEQFF

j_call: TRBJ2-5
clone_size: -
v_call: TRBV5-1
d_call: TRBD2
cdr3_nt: TGCGCCAGCAGCTTGGGAGGGACTAGCGGTAAACCCCAGTACTTC
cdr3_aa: CASSLGGTSGKPQYF

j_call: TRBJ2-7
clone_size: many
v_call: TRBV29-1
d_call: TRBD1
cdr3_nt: TGCAGCGTTAAGGGACAGGGTCCCTACGAGCAGTACTTC
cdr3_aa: CSVKGQGPYEQYF

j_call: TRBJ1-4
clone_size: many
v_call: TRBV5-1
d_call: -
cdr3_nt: TGCGCCAGCAGCTTGGGAACGCACGATGAAAAACTGTTTTTT
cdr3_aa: CASSLGTHDEKLFF

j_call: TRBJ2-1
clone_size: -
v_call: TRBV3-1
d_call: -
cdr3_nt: TGTGCCAGCAGCCAAGAGGCTCCCGGCTCCTACAATGAGCAGTTCTTC
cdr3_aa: CASSQEAPGSYNEQFF

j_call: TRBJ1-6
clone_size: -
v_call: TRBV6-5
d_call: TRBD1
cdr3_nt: TGTGCCAGCAGTTACCAATTACAGGGGACCGATTCACCCCTCCACTTT
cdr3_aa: CASSYQLQGTDSPLHF

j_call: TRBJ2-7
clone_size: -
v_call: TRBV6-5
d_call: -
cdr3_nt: TGTGCCAGCAGTTACTCGACTAGAGATTGGCACGAGCAGTACTTC
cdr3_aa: CASSYSTRDWHEQYF

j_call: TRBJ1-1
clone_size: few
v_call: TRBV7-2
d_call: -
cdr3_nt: TGTGCCAGCAGCCCCGACGGCAGGCGGACTGAAGCTTTCTTT
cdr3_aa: CASSPDGRRTEAFF

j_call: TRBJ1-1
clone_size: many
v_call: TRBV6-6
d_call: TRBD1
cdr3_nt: TGTGCCAGCAGTTCCCCGACAGGGTTGGACACTGAAGCTTTCTTT
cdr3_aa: CASSSPTGLDTEAFF

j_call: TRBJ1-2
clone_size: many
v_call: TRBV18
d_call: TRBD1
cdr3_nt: TGTGCCAGCTCACCACCGGGGAAGACAGGGGTTAGCTATGGCTACACCTTC
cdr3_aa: CASSPPGKTGVSYGYTF

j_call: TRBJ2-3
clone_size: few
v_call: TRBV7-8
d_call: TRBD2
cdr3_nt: TGTGCCAGCAGCTTATCTCGCGGGAGGGCCGGAGATACGCAGTATTTT
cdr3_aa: CASSLSRGRAGDTQYF

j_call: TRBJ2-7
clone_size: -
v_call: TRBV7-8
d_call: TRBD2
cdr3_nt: TGTGCCAGCAGGGGCGGGGGGGCCTCCTACGAGCAGTACTTC
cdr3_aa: CASRGGGASYEQYF

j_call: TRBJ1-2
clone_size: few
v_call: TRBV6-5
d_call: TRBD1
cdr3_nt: TGTGCCAGCAGTCCTTCGACAGGGGGCGGGAATGGCTACACCTTC
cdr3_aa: CASSPSTGGGNGYTF

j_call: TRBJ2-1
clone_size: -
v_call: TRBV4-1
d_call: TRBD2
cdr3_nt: TGCGCCAGCAGCCAAGAGTCAGGACTAGCAGCAAATGAGCAGTTCTTC
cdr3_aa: CASSQESGLAANEQFF